The 4 T cell receptor beta chains below were found in one sample sequenced in a study of T cell responses to AZD1222 COVID-19 vaccine. Measured with immunoSEQ multiplex PCR; TCRdb has only the in-frame clones, and not every one. The sample holds about 73,000 clones, approximately 89% seen once. This specimen was peripheral blood, taken 28 days after the second AZD1222 dose. These receptor sequences come from an adult who received the AZD1222 COVID-19 vaccine.

The DNA for the CDR3 is TGCAGCGTTGAAGATCCAGGGACCGCTAACTATGGCTACACCTTC. Its protein product is CSVEDPGTANYGYTF. The V and J genes are TRBV29-1 and TRBJ1-2; TRBD1 is a possible D gene (5 bases). The CDR3 spans 15 residues. Trimming stripped 0 bases from V and 0 bases from J, with 11 bases between. Germline V gene sequence: CDR1 SQVTM, CDR2 ANQGSEA.

A few counts support this clone. V is TRBV9 and J is TRBJ1-5; D uncertain. The CDR3 covers 14 residues. The ends were cut back, 7 bases at V and 1 base at J, with 12 bases in the middle. Germline V gene data show CDR1 as SGDLS and CDR2 as YYNGEE. CDR3 loop: CASSAAWSNQPQHF. Here the CDR3 DNA reads TGTGCCAGCTCCGCTGCCTGGAGCAATCAGCCCCAGCATTTT.

The chain joins TRBV7-7 to TRBJ2-1; TRBD2 agrees at 7 bases. Germline CDR1 is SSHAT and CDR2 is FNYEAQ (reference sequence). Trimming cost V 5 bases and J 6 bases; bases outside gene matches: 7. The CDR3 totals 14 residues. Here the CDR3 reads CASSTGLVGNEQFF. In DNA form, the CDR3 reads TGTGCCAGCAGCACCGGACTAGTGGGCAATGAGCAGTTCTTC.

This chain uses TRBV29-1 with TRBJ1-1; no definite D call. The germline V gene encodes CDR1 SQVTM and CDR2 ANQGSEA. V lost 1 base and J 1 base, leaving 7 bases between the germline ends. The CDR3 is 13 residues long. CDR3 coding DNA: TGCAGCGTTGAAGCAGGAACGAACACTGAAGCTTTCTTT. It codes for CSVEAGTNTEAFF.